The next 26 T cell receptor beta chains were all read from a single sample in a study of cytomegalovirus exposure and HLA in healthy donors. Vbeta (60) and Jbeta (13) primers were used in the PCR. Measured with immunoSEQ multiplex PCR; TCRdb has only the in-frame clones, and not every one. The table lists approximately 110,000 clones, 75% to 85% of them singletons. Sequencing was done on a sample of PBMCs. These receptors were obtained from a man aged 30 to 39 in good health and CMV-seronegative.

This chain joins TRBV28 and TRBJ2-5, with 9 bases identical to TRBD1. Per the germline V gene, CDR1 is MDHEN and CDR2 is SYDVKM. The CDR3 totals 16 residues. Unmatched junction bases numbered 10, after V lost 5 bases and J lost 3 bases. The CDR3 DNA follows: TGTGCCAGCAGTCCGCAGGGACAGGGTGATGAAGAGACCCAGTACTTC. It translates to CASSPQGQGDEETQYF.

The V and J genes are TRBV7-9 and TRBJ1-5, with TRBD1 matching 7 bases. Germline-derived CDR1 and CDR2 are SEHNR and FQNEAQ (reference sequence). The J segment lost 7 bases and the V segment lost 4 bases, leaving 10 bases of the junction unmatched. The CDR3 loop spans 15 amino acids. Here the CDR3 reads CASSSDDRANQPQHF. CDR3 nucleotides: TGTGCCAGCAGCTCAGACGACAGGGCGAACCAGCCCCAGCATTTT.

The chain couples TRBV11-1 to TRBJ2-1; D unclear. Germline values: CDR1 SGHAT, CDR2 FQDESV (reference sequence). V lost 3 bases, J lost 7 bases, and 7 bases lay in between. CDR3 length: 12 residues. CDR3 bases: TGTGCCAGCAGCTTTCGCAGTAATGAGCAGTTCTTC. It yields the protein CASSFRSNEQFF.

This clone was seen a few times. This chain connects TRBV30 to TRBJ2-7; TRBD1 might be the D (6 bases). Trimming took 2 bases from V and 1 from J, leaving 9 bases between them. The CDR3 contains 13 residues. Germline lookup yields CDR1 GTSNPN and CDR2 SVGIG (reference sequence). CDR3 nucleotide sequence: TGTGCCTGGAGTCAGGGGCTGTCCTACGAGCAGTACTTC. It encodes CAWSQGLSYEQYF.

V gene TRBV7-6 combines with J gene TRBJ1-1; TRBD1 matches 9 bases. The CDR3 runs to 15 residues. The trim removed 5 bases at V and 1 base at J, leaving 5 bases unmatched. Germline loops: CDR1 SGHVS, CDR2 FNYEAQ. CDR3 amino acids: CASSRTGGRNTEAFF. CDR3 sequence (DNA): TGTGCCAGCAGCAGAACAGGGGGCCGGAACACTGAAGCTTTCTTT.

This clone showed up just a few times. The V call is TRBV7-2, the J call TRBJ1-1; D is undetermined. CDR1 SGHTA and CDR2 FQGNSA come from the germline V gene. V was clipped by 5 bases and J by 0 bases, with 10 bases between them. The CDR3 contains 14 residues. The CDR3 protein is CASSLTSMNTEAFF. The DNA of the CDR3 is TGTGCCAGCAGCCTAACTTCAATGAACACTGAAGCTTTCTTT.

This chain connects TRBV7-9 to TRBJ2-7; D uncertain. V dropped 2 bases and J dropped 6 bases, with 17 bases sitting between them. The CDR3 has 15 residues. In germline, CDR1 is SEHNR, CDR2 FQNEAQ (reference sequence). The chain's CDR3 is CASSLNLRKEREQYF. CDR3 nucleotides: TGTGCCAGCAGCTTAAACCTTCGAAAGGAGCGCGAGCAGTACTTC.

The chain joins TRBV5-6 to TRBJ2-5; the match to TRBD1 covers 7 bases. CDR1 is SGHDT and CDR2 is YYEEEE in the germline V gene. The CDR3 is made up of 16 amino acids. The trim removed 3 bases at V and 6 bases at J, leaving 14 bases unmatched. CDR3 region: CASSSIIRDSGKTQYF. CDR3 nucleotides: TGTGCCAGCAGCTCGATCATTAGGGACAGCGGAAAGACCCAGTACTTC.

The chain is built from TRBV9 and TRBJ1-2, with TRBD1 as a possible D gene (6 bases). The CDR3 extends over 15 amino acids. V lost 1 base, J lost 2 bases, and 12 bases lay in between. Germline values: CDR1 SGDLS, CDR2 YYNGEE. The DNA for the CDR3 is TGTGCCAGCAGCGTAACGGCTGGACAGAACTATGGCTACACCTTC. The encoded protein is CASSVTAGQNYGYTF. Full variable domain (missing parts from reference TRBV9 and TRBJ1-2): DSGVTQTPKHLITATGQRVTLRCSPRSGDLSVYWYQQSLDQGLQFLIQYYNGEERAKGNILERFSAQQFPDLHSELNLSSLELGDSALYFCASSVTAGQNYGYTFGSGTRLTVV.

Only a few counts were recorded for this clone. The chain uses TRBV29-1 and TRBJ2-3; 7 bases fit TRBD1. The germline CDR1 and CDR2 sequences are SQVTM and ANQGSEA. The CDR3 is 14 amino acids. J lost 4 bases, V lost 7 bases, and 11 bases had no gene match. The CDR3, as DNA: TGCAGCGCACGAGGGCCAGGGGGATCAGATACGCAGTATTTT. The encoded protein is CSARGPGGSDTQYF.

This clone came up a few times. The chain uses TRBV5-6 and TRBJ1-1; TRBD1 matches 7 bases. Germline V CDR1 and CDR2: SGHDT, YYEEEE. The CDR3 spans 13 residues. V dropped 3 bases and J dropped 11; count of bases not matched to a gene: 10. The CDR3 DNA is TGTGCCAGCAGCTGGGAGCGGACAGGCGAGGCTTTCTTT. Its protein is CASSWERTGEAFF. The full variable domain, with the rest looked up from reference TRBV5-6 and TRBJ1-1, is DAGVTQSPTHLIKTRGQQVTLRCSPKSGHDTVSWYQQALGQGPQFIFQYYEEEERQRGNFPDRFSGHQFPNYSSELNVNALLLGDSALYLCASSWERTGEAFFGQGTRLTVV.

The gene calls are TRBV6-5 and TRBJ2-7; 13 bases agree with TRBD2. The V and J ends lost 4 bases and 3 bases, in that order; junction bases with no gene match: 6. This CDR3 spans 16 amino acids. Germline-derived CDR1 and CDR2 are MNHEY and SVGAGI. The CDR3: CASSSSGLAGDYEQYF. Here the CDR3 DNA reads TGTGCCAGCAGTTCCTCAGGACTAGCGGGAGACTACGAGCAGTACTTC.

This sequence joins TRBV7-9 and TRBJ2-7; no reliable D call. This CDR3 spans 16 amino acids. Germline V gene data show CDR1 as SEHNR and CDR2 as FQNEAQ (reference sequence). Trimming pared 4 bases from V and 2 bases from J, leaving 18 bases between. The CDR3 DNA follows: TGTGCCAGCAGCTCCCTTCGCGGAGTAGGCCCCTACGAGCAGTACTTC. It translates to CASSSLRGVGPYEQYF.

This clone was observed a few times. The J gene is TRBJ2-3, the V gene TRBV7-2; 14 positions agree with TRBD2. The CDR3 totals 17 residues. With V trimmed by 5 bases and J by 5 bases, 9 bases remained unmatched. In germline, CDR1 is SGHTA, CDR2 FQGNSA. As DNA, the CDR3 is TGTGCCAGCAGCCCCGGACTAGCGGGGGGTCGGGGAGATACGCAGTATTTT. Translated, it gives CASSPGLAGGRGDTQYF.

J is TRBJ1-2 and V is TRBV7-9, with D unresolved. Germline values: CDR1 SEHNR, CDR2 FQNEAQ (reference sequence). The CDR3 runs 15 residues. Trimming stripped 5 bases from V and 1 base from J, with 14 bases between. CDR3 amino acids: CASSPGSRYNYGYTF. The CDR3 nucleotides read TGTGCCAGCAGCCCGGGGTCCCGGTATAACTATGGCTACACCTTC.

The chain carries TRBV9 and TRBJ1-1, with 11 bases matching TRBD1. CDR1 and CDR2 from the germline V gene are SGDLS and YYNGEE. The V and J ends lost 3 bases and 4 bases, in that order; junction bases with no gene match: 2. The CDR3 covers 14 residues. The CDR3 nucleotides are TGTGCCAGCAGCGGGGGGACAGGGGGCACTGAAGCTTTCTTT. Translating gives CASSGGTGGTEAFF.

This clone has more than one count but fewer than ten. The chain links TRBV7-8 to TRBJ1-5; perhaps TRBD1 as D (6 bases). Germline V gene sequence: CDR1 SGHVS, CDR2 FQNEAQ. This CDR3 has 13 residues. V lost 4 bases, J lost 4 bases, and 8 bases lay in between. In DNA form, the CDR3 reads TGTGCCAGCAGCTCCAGGGGAAATCAGCCCCAGCATTTT. Residues: CASSSRGNQPQHF.

This clone was observed a handful of times. The rearrangement joins TRBV19 to TRBJ2-3; TRBD2 matches at 8 bases. The V gene's germline CDR1 is LNHDA and CDR2 SQIVND (reference sequence). The CDR3 is made up of 17 amino acids. The V segment lost 8 bases and the J segment 5 bases; nucleotides outside the gene matches: 18. The CDR3 DNA is TGTGCCAGTGGGGTTCGAGCTCTAGCGGGCAAAGGAGATACGCAGTATTTT. It is translated as CASGVRALAGKGDTQYF.

This CDR3 reads CASILATAAFF. The DNA for the CDR3 is TGTGCCAGCATTCTAGCCACGGCGGCTTTCTTT. The J gene is TRBJ1-1, the V gene TRBV2; no definite D call. The V end lost 7 bases, the J end lost 11 bases, and 14 bases lay between the germline ends. CDR3 length: 11 residues. Germline assignment: CDR1 SNHLY and CDR2 FYNNEI.

The chain employs TRBV19 and TRBJ1-1; the match to TRBD1 covers 10 bases. There are 14 residues in the CDR3. Per germline, CDR1 LNHDA and CDR2 SQIVND (reference sequence). V shed 2 bases and J 11 bases; nucleotides not matched to a gene: 8. CDR3 protein: CASSITGTGVRAFF. For the CDR3, the DNA is TGTGCCAGTAGTATAACCGGGACAGGGGTACGGGCTTTCTTT.

There are a few counts of this clone. The V call is TRBV19, the J call TRBJ1-1; 7 positions match TRBD1. V shed 3 bases and J 2 bases; nucleotides not matched to a gene: 3. CDR1 is LNHDA and CDR2 is SQIVND in the germline V gene (reference sequence). This CDR3 region has 14 residues. CDR3: CASSMGQLNTEAFF. As DNA, the CDR3 is TGTGCCAGTAGTATGGGACAGCTCAACACTGAAGCTTTCTTT.

V gene TRBV6-6 combines with J gene TRBJ1-5; 9 bases are a match to TRBD1. The CDR3 spans 13 residues. V was clipped by 7 bases and J by 6 bases; unmatched bases: 4. The germline CDR1 and CDR2 sequences are MNHNY and SVGAGI (reference sequence). Here the CDR3 DNA reads TGTGCCAGCAACACAGGGGGCAGTCAGCCCCAGCATTTT. Amino acid sequence: CASNTGGSQPQHF.

The V and J genes are TRBV7-3 and TRBJ2-6; the D is unclear. V lost 1 base, J lost 0 bases, and 7 bases lay in between. Germline assignment: CDR1 SGHTA and CDR2 FQGTGA. The length of the CDR3 is 16 residues. CDR3 sequence reads: CASSLKRDSGANVLTF. As DNA, the CDR3 is TGTGCCAGCAGCTTAAAGAGAGACTCTGGGGCCAACGTCCTGACTTTC.

V usage is TRBV6-1 and J usage is TRBJ1-5, with unresolved D. Germline-derived CDR1 and CDR2 are MNHNS and SASEGT. V was shortened by 0 bases and J by 6 bases, with 6 bases between the two germline ends. The CDR3 extends over 13 amino acids. CDR3 nucleotides: TGTGCCAGCAGTGAAGCGCCGGGTCAGCCCCAGCATTTT. It is translated as CASSEAPGQPQHF.

The chain is built from TRBV28 and TRBJ2-7; 8 bases are a match to TRBD2. The CDR3 is 17 amino acids. Germline V CDR1 and CDR2: MDHEN, SYDVKM. V lost 5 bases and J lost 0; bases outside the gene matches: 12. The CDR3 region is CASSLLSGTSFSYEQYF. The CDR3 region has the DNA TGTGCCAGCAGTCTACTTTCCGGGACTAGTTTCTCCTACGAGCAGTACTTC.

This clone has only a few counts. The V gene is TRBV15, the J gene TRBJ1-5; a possible D gene is TRBD1 (5 bases). This CDR3 contains 14 residues. Per the germline V gene, CDR1 is LNHNV and CDR2 is YYDKDF (reference sequence). Trimming removed 6 bases at V and 2 bases at J, with 11 bases between. The CDR3 sequence is CATSPTVGNQPQHF. Written as DNA, the CDR3 is TGTGCCACCAGTCCGACAGTTGGCAATCAGCCCCAGCATTTT.